This T cell receptor (beta chain) emerged from a study of cytomegalovirus exposure and HLA in healthy donors. The PCR used 60 Vbeta and 13 Jbeta primers. Clones were sequenced by immunoSEQ multiplex PCR, and TCRdb holds only the in-frame ones, with some missing. The table shows over 100,000 clones, with 70% to 85% occurring only once. V was cut by 2 bases and J by 7 bases, with 9 bases left in between. The CDR3 sequence is 13 residues long. The V gene's germline CDR1 is MRHNA and CDR2 SNTAGT. The receptor was derived from a female donor in good health and CMV-seronegative. The J gene is TRBJ2-1, the V gene TRBV6-4; D perhaps matches TRBD2 (5 bases). Sample: PBMCs. The CDR3 DNA follows: TGTGCCAGCAGTGACGAGGGTTGGAATGAGCAGTTCTTC. Protein sequence: CASSDEGWNEQFF.